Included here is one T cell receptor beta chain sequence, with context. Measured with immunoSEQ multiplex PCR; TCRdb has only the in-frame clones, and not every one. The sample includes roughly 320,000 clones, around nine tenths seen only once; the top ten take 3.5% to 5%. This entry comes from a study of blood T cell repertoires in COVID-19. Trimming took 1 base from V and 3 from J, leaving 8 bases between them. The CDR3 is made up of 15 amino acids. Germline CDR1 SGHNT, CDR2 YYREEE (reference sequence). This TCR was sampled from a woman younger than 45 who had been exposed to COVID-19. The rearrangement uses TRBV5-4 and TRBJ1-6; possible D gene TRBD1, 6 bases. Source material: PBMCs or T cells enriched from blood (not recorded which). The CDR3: CASSLTGFYNSPLHF. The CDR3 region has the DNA TGTGCCAGCAGCTTGACAGGGTTCTATAATTCACCCCTCCACTTT.